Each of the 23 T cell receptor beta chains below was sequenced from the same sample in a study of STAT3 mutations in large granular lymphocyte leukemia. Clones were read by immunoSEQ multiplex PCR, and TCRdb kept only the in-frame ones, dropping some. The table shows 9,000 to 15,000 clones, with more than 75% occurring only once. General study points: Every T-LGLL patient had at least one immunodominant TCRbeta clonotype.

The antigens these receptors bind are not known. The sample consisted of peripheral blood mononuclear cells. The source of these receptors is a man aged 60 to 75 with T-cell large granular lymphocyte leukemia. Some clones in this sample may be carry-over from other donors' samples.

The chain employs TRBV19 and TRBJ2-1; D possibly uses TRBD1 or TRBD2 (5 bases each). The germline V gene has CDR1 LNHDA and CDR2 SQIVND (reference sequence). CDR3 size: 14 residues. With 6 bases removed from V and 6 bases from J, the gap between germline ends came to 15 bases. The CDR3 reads CASRHLSGANEQFF. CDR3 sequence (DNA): TGTGCCAGTAGACACTTGTCCGGGGCCAATGAGCAGTTCTTC.

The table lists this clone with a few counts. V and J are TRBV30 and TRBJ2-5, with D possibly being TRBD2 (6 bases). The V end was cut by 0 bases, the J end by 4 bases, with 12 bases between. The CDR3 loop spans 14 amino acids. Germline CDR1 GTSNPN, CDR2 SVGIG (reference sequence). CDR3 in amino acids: CAWSVTGARETQYF. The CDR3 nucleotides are TGTGCCTGGAGTGTTACGGGAGCTCGAGAGACCCAGTACTTC.

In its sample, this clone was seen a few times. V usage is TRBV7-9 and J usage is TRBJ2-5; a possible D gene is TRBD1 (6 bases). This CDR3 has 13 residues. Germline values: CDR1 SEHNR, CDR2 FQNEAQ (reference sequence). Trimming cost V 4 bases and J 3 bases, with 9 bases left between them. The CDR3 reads CASSSRTEETQYF. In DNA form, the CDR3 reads TGTGCCAGCAGCTCAAGGACAGAAGAGACCCAGTACTTC.

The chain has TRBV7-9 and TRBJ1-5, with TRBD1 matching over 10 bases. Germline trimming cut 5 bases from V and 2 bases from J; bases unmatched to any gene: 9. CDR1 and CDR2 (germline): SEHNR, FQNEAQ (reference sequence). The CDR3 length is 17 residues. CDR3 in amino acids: CASSPLTGGFGNQPQHF. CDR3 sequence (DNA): TGTGCCAGCAGCCCTCTGACAGGGGGCTTTGGCAATCAGCCCCAGCATTTT. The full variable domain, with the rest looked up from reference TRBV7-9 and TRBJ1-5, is DTGVSQNPRHKITKRGQNVTFRCDPISEHNRLYWYRQTLGQGPEFLTYFQNEAQLEKSRLLSDRFSAERPKGSFSTLEIQRTEQGDSAMYLCASSPLTGGFGNQPQHFGDGTRLSIL.

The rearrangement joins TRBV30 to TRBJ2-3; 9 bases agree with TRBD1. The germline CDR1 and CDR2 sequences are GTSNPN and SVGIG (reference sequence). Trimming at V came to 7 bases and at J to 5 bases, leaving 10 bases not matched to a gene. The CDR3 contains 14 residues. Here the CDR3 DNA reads TGTGCCTCCGGACAGGGGAAAAAGGAAGATACGCAGTATTTT. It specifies CASGQGKKEDTQYF.

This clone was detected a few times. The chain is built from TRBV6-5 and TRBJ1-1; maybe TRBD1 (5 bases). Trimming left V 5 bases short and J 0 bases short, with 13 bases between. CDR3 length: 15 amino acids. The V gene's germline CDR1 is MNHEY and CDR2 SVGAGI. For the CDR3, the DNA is TGTGCCAGCAGTGGCAAAGGGACCATGAACACTGAAGCTTTCTTT. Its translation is CASSGKGTMNTEAFF.

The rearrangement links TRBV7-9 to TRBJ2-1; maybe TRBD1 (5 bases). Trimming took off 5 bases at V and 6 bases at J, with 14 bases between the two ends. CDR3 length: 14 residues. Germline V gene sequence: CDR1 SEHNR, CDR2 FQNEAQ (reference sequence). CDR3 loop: CASSLIGRANEQFF. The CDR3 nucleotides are TGTGCCAGCAGCCTTATCGGCAGGGCCAATGAGCAGTTCTTC.

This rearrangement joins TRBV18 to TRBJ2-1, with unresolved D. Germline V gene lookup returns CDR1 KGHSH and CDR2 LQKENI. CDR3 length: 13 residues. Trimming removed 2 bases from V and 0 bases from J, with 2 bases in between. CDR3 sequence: CASSPSSYNEQFF. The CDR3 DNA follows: TGTGCCAGCTCACCAAGCTCCTACAATGAGCAGTTCTTC.

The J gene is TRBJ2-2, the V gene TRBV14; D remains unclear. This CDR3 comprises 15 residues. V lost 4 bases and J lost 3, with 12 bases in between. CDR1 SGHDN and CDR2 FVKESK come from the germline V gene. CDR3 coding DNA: TGTGCCAGCAGCCGCAACGCCATGGACACCGGGGAGCTGTTTTTT. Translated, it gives CASSRNAMDTGELFF.

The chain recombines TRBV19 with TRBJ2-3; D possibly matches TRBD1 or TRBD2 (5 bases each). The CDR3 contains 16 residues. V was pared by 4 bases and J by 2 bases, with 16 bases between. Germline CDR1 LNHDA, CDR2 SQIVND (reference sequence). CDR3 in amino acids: CASSRMGEPPTDTQYF. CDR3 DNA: TGTGCCAGTAGTAGAATGGGGGAGCCACCCACAGATACGCAGTATTTT.

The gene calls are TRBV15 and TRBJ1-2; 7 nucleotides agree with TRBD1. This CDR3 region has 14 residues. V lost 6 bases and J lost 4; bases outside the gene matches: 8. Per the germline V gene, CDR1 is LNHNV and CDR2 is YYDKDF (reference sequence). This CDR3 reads CATRTQDRAYGYTF. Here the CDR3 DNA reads TGTGCCACCAGAACCCAAGACAGGGCCTATGGCTACACCTTC.

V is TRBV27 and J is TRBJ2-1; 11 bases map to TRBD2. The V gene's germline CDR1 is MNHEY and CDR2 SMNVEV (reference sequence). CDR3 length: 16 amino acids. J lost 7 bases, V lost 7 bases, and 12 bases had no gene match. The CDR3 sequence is CASTLLAGDRRNEQFF. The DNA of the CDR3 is TGTGCCAGCACCCTACTAGCGGGAGACCGTCGGAATGAGCAGTTCTTC.

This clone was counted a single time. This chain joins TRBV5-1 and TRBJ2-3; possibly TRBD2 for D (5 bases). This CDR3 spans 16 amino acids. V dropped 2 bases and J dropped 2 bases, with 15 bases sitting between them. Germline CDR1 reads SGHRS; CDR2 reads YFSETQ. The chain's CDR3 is CASSFGRSGSTDTQYF. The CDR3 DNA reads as TGCGCCAGCAGCTTTGGACGGAGCGGATCCACAGATACGCAGTATTTT.

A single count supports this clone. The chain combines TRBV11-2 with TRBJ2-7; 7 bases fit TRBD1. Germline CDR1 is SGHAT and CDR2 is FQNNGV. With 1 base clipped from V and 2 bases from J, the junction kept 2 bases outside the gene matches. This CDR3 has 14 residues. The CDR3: CASSLGQGTYEQYF. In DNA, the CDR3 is TGTGCCAGCAGCTTAGGACAGGGTACCTACGAGCAGTACTTC. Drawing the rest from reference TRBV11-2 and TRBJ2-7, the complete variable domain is EAGVAQSPRYKIIEKRQSVAFWCNPISGHATLYWYQQILGQGPKLLIQFQNNGVVDDSQLPKDRFSAERLKGVDSTLKIQPAKLEDSAVYLCASSLGQGTYEQYFGPGTRLTVT.

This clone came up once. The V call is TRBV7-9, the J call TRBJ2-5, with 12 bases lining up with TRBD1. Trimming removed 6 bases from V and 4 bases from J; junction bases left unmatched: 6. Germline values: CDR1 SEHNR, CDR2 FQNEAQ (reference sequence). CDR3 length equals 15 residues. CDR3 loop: CASSLGQGAGETQYF. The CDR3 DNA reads TGTGCCAGCAGTTTGGGACAGGGGGCGGGAGAGACCCAGTACTTC. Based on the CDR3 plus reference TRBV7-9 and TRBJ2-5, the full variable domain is DTGVSQNPRHKITKRGQNVTFRCDPISEHNRLYWYRQTLGQGPEFLTYFQNEAQLEKSRLLSDRFSAERPKGSFSTLEIQRTEQGDSAMYLCASSLGQGAGETQYFGPGTRLLVL.

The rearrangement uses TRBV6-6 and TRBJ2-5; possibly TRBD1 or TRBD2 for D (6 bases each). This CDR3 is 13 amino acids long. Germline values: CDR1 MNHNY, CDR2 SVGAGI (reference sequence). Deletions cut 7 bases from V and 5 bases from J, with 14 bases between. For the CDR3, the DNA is TGTGCCAGCACCTTCTCGGGGGCGGAGACCCAGTACTTC. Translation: CASTFSGAETQYF.

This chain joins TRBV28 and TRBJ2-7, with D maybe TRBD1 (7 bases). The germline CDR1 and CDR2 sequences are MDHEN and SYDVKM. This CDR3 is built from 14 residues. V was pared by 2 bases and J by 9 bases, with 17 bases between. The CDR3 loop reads CASSLGQGGIGQYF. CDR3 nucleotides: TGTGCCAGCAGTTTAGGCCAGGGGGGAATTGGGCAGTACTTC. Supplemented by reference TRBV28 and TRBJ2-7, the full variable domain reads DVKVTQSSRYLVKRTGEKVFLECVQDMDHENMFWYRQDPGLGLRLIYFSYDVKMKEKGDIPEGYSVSREKKERFSLILESASTNQTSMYLCASSLGQGGIGQYFGPGTRLTVT.

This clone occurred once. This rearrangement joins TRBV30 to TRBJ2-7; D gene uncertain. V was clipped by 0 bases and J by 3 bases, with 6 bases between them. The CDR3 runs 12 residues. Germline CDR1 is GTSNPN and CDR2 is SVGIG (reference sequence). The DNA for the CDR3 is TGTGCCTGGAGTGTACCCGGCTACGAGCAGTACTTC. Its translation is CAWSVPGYEQYF.

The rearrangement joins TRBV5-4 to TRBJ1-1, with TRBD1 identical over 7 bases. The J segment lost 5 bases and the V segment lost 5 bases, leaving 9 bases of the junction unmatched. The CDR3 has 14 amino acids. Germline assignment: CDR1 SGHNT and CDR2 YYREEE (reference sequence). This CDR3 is CASRRQQGKTEAFF. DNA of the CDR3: TGTGCCAGCAGGAGACAACAGGGGAAGACTGAAGCTTTCTTT.

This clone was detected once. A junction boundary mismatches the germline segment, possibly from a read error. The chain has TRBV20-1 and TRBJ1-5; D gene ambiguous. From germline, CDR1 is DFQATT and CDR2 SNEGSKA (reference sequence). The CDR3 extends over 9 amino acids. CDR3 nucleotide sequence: TGCAGTGCTCGCCGGGATCCCGATTTT. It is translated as CSARRDPDF.

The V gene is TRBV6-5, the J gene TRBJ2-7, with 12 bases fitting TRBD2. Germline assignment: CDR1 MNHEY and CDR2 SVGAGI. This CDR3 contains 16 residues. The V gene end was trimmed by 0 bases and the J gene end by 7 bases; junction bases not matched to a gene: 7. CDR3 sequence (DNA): TGTGCCAGCAGTTACTCTCGGCTAGCGGGAGGGCTAGAGCAGTACTTC. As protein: CASSYSRLAGGLEQYF.

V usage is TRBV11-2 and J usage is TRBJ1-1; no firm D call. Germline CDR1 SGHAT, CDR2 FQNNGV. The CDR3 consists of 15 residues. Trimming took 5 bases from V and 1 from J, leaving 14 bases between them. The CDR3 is CASSPVGEGNTEAFF. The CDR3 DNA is TGTGCCAGCAGCCCGGTCGGGGAAGGGAACACTGAAGCTTTCTTT.

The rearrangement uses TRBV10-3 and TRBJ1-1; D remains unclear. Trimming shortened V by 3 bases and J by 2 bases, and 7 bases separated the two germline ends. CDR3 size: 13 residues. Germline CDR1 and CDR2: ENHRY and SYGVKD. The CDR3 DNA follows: TGTGCCATCAGTGACGCCGAAAACACTGAAGCTTTCTTT. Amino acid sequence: CAISDAENTEAFF.